Following are 9 T cell receptor beta chains from one sample sequenced in a study of regulatory T cells in long-lasting Graves disease. Time point reported: persistent/refractory GD, antithyroid drugs over 5 years with positive TRAb. Making the TCR library involved RNA that had been extracted from PBMCs. Sequencing libraries for TCR beta were prepared with iRepertoire HTBI primers and Arm-PCR of CDR3 regions. TCRdb reprocessed the multiplex PCR reads via MiXCR and lists one record per CDR3 protein. Altogether 700,000 or so distinct CDR3 sequences are present, 30% being singletons, with the ten largest covering roughly 46%. Sequences were derived from peripheral blood mononuclear cells (PBMCs), sampled when the disease was refractory, from a patient treated with antithyroid drugs. These receptors originate from a female donor with Graves disease.

V usage is TRBV20-1 and J usage is TRBJ2-7; TRBD2 might be the D (5 bases). There are 14 residues in the CDR3. Germline CDR1 and CDR2: DFQATT and SNEGSKA (reference sequence). V lost 1 base and J lost 0, with 10 bases in between. CDR3 in amino acids: CSARVPGNSYEQYF. CDR3 sequence (DNA): TGCAGTGCTAGAGTCCCGGGGAACTCCTACGAGCAGTACTTC.

This clonotype was recorded at least ten times. The V gene is TRBV27, the J gene TRBJ1-2; no reliable D call. Trimming pared 6 bases from V and 5 bases from J, leaving 13 bases between. This CDR3 is 13 amino acids long. Germline assignment: CDR1 MNHEY and CDR2 SMNVEV (reference sequence). In DNA, the CDR3 is TGTGCCAGCAGCGCTGGACTACCTTATGGCTACACCTTC. It yields the protein CASSAGLPYGYTF.

There are a few counts of this clonotype. V and J are TRBV5-6 and TRBJ2-5, with 7 bases aligning to TRBD2. After removal of 0 bases from V and 1 base from J, the junction contained 3 bases not matched to a gene. The CDR3 is 15 residues long. Germline V gene data show CDR1 as SGHDT and CDR2 as YYEEEE. CDR3 DNA sequence: TGTGCCAGCAGCTTGGTCGGGAGGATCCAAGAGACCCAGTACTTC. Translation: CASSLVGRIQETQYF.

This clonotype was counted at least ten times. The chain uses TRBV6-1 and TRBJ2-7; D gene uncertain. V lost 4 bases and J lost 9, with 16 bases in between. This CDR3 region has 13 residues. Germline CDR1 reads MNHNS; CDR2 reads SASEGT. CDR3 nucleotide sequence: TGTGCCAGCAGTGGACAAGGGATGACCGGGCAGTACTTC. It encodes CASSGQGMTGQYF.

In DNA, the CDR3 is TGTGCCAGCAGTCAAGGACGGAATAATTCACCCCTCCACTTT. Translating it yields CASSQGRNNSPLHF. The chain uses TRBV6-1 and TRBJ1-6; D call uncertain. The V and J ends lost 5 bases and 5 bases respectively, with 10 bases between them. The CDR3 is made up of 14 amino acids. The germline V gene has CDR1 MNHNS and CDR2 SASEGT.

This clonotype was found a few times. This CDR3 reads CATSRVGGELHF. Here the CDR3 DNA reads TGTGCCACCAGCAGAGTGGGCGGGGAGCTCCACTTT. The rearrangement joins TRBV15 to TRBJ1-6; D not resolved. This CDR3 is 12 amino acids long. CDR1 and CDR2 from the germline V gene are LNHNV and YYDKDF (reference sequence). V was shortened by 1 base and J by 16 bases, with 11 bases between the two germline ends.

V and J are TRBV6-2 or TRBV6-3 and TRBJ2-2; TRBD2 matches at 12 bases. V shed 6 bases, J shed 7 bases, and the junction held 12 bases outside the gene matches. Germline lookup yields CDR1 MNHEY and CDR2 SVGEGT. The CDR3 is made up of 17 amino acids. The CDR3 sequence is CASRRLAGVWVGGELFF. The CDR3, as DNA: TGTGCCAGCAGGAGACTAGCGGGAGTTTGGGTCGGCGGGGAGCTGTTTTTT.

This clonotype was counted at least ten times. The chain has TRBV6-1 and TRBJ1-2; no clear D gene. V lost 1 base and J lost 13, with 7 bases in between. CDR3 length: 10 amino acids. Germline-derived CDR1 and CDR2 are MNHNS and SASEGT. CDR3 DNA sequence: TGTGCCAGCAGTGAAGTCCTCCTCACCTTC. It specifies CASSEVLLTF.

A remark on this clonotype: This is likely an artifact of a read error, given a far larger clone one base away. The chain is built from TRBV2 and TRBJ1-2; D is unresolved. The germline V gene encodes CDR1 SNHLY and CDR2 FYNNEI. This CDR3 is 12 amino acids long. The DNA of the CDR3 is TGTGCCAGCAGTGCGGGCGGCTATGGCCACACCTTC. This encodes CASSAGGYGHTF.